The rows below give T cell receptor beta chains drawn from one sample of a study of cytomegalovirus exposure and HLA in healthy donors. Profiling relied on immunoSEQ multiplex PCR, and the TCRdb table lists in-frame clones only, not all of them. The profile shows approximately 140,000 clones, around 80% of them singletons. Sequenced material: PBMCs. These receptors originate from a man aged 40-49 years in good health and CMV-seropositive. The CDR3 runs from the conserved cysteine through the conserved F or W. A D gene is named only where the DNA matches it firmly. Expanded clones are given a class, and other clones once, few, many or no size at all.

NA,NA,TRBJ2-3,TRBV18,TGTGCCAGCTCCCCGGGAGTCACAGATACGCAGTATTTT,CASSPGVTDTQYF
NA,NA,TRBJ1-4,TRBV27,TGTGCCAGCAGTTTATTTAGTATGGCGGGTGAAAAACTGTTTTTT,CASSLFSMAGEKLFF
once,NA,TRBJ1-1,TRBV5-1,TGCGCCAGCAGCGGGGGGGTCCGGACTGAAGCTTTCTTT,CASSGGVRTEAFF
NA,NA,TRBJ1-1,TRBV28,TGTGCCAGCAGTTCGCCCTACCGAACTCGGGACACTGAAGCTTTCTTT,CASSSPYRTRDTEAFF
NA,TRBD2,TRBJ2-3,TRBV4-2,TGTGCCAGCAGCCAAGGGGTACGTAGCGGGAGTGGGACAGATACGCAGTATTTT,CASSQGVRSGSGTDTQYF
NA,NA,TRBJ2-1,TRBV11-1,TGTGCCAGCAGCTCGTTCGGACAGACGAACTACAATGAGCAGTTCTTC,CASSSFGQTNYNEQFF
NA,NA,TRBJ1-3,TRBV7-2,TGTGCCAGCAGCGTAACACAGGCGCGCGGAAACACCATATATTTT,CASSVTQARGNTIYF
NA,NA,TRBJ2-7,TRBV11-2,TGTGCCAGCAGCTTATCGGGCTCCTACGAGCAGTACTTC,CASSLSGSYEQYF
NA,TRBD2,TRBJ2-4,TRBV29-1,TGCAGCGTTGAAGGGACTAGCACGGTAGCCAAAAACATTCAGTACTTC,CSVEGTSTVAKNIQYF
NA,NA,TRBJ2-3,TRBV7-9,TGTGCCAGCAGCCTTAGGACACTCACAGATACGCAGTATTTT,CASSLRTLTDTQYF